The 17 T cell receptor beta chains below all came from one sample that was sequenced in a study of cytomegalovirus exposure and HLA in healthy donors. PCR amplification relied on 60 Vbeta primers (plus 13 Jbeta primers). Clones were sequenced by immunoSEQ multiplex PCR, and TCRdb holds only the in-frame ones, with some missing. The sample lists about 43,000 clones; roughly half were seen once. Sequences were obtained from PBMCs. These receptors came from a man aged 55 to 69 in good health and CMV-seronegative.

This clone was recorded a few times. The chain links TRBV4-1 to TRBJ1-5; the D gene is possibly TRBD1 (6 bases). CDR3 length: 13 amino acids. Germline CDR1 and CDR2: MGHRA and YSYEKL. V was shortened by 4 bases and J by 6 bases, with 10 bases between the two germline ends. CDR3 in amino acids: CASSLDRSQPQHF. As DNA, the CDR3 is TGCGCCAGCAGCCTAGACAGGTCTCAGCCCCAGCATTTT.

In DNA, the CDR3 is TGCAGTGCTCCCGACACCCTCGAAGCTTTCTTT. It codes for CSAPDTLEAFF. The chain combines TRBV20-1 with TRBJ1-1, with no clear D. In germline, CDR1 is DFQATT, CDR2 SNEGSKA (reference sequence). The CDR3 totals 11 residues. V was cut by 5 bases and J by 8 bases, with 12 bases left in between.

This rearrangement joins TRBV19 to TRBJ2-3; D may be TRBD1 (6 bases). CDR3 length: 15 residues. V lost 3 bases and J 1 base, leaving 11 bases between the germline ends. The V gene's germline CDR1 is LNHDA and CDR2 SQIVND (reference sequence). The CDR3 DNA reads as TGTGCCAGTAGTATTTTGGGGGCAGGCACAGATACGCAGTATTTT. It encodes CASSILGAGTDTQYF. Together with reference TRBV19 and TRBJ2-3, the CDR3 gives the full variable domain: DGGITQSPKYLFRKEGQNVTLSCEQNLNHDAMYWYRQDPGQGLRLIYYSQIVNDFQKGDIAEGYSVSREKKESFPLTVTSAQKNPTAFYLCASSILGAGTDTQYFGPGTRLTVL.

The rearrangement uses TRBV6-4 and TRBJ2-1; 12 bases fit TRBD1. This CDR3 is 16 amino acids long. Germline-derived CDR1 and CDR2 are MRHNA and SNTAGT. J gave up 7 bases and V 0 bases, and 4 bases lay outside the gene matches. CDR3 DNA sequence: TGTGCCAGCAGTGACTCCGGGACAGGGGGCTCAAATGAGCAGTTCTTC. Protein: CASSDSGTGGSNEQFF.

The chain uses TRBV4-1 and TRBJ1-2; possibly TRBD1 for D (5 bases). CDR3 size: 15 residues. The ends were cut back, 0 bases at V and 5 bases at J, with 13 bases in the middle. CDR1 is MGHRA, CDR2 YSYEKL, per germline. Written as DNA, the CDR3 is TGCGCCAGCAGCCAAGAGGCAGGGCCCGGTTATGGCTACACCTTC. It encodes CASSQEAGPGYGYTF.

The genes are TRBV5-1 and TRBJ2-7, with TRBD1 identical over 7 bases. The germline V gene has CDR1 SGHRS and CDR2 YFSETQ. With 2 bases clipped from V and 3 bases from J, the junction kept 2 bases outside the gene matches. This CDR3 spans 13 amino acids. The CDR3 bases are TGCGCCAGCAGCTTCTGGGACAGCTACGAGCAGTACTTC. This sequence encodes CASSFWDSYEQYF.

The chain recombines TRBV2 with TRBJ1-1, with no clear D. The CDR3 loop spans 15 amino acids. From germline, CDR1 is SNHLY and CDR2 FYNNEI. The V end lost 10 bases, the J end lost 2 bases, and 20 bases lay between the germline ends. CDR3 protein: CATGKEDVKNTEAFF. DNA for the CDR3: TGTGCCACGGGAAAGGAGGACGTCAAAAACACTGAAGCTTTCTTT.

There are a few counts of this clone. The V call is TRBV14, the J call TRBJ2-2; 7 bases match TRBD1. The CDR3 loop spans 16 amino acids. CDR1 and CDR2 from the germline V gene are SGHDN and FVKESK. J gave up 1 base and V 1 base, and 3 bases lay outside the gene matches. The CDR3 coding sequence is TGTGCCAGCAGCCAAGTCCGGACAGGGAACACCGGGGAGCTGTTTTTT. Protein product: CASSQVRTGNTGELFF.

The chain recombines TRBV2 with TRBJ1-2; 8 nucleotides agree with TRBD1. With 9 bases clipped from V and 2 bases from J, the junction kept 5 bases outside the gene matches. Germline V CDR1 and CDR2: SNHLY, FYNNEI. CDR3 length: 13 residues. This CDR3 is CASKYRGNYGYTF. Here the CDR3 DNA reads TGTGCCAGTAAATACAGGGGGAACTATGGCTACACCTTC.

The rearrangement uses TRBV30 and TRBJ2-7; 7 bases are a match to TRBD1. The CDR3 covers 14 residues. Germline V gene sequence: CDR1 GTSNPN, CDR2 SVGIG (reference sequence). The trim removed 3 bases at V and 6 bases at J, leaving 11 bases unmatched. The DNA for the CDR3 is TGTGCCTGGAGGCTCACAGGGGTATCGGGCGAGCAGTACTTC. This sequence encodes CAWRLTGVSGEQYF.

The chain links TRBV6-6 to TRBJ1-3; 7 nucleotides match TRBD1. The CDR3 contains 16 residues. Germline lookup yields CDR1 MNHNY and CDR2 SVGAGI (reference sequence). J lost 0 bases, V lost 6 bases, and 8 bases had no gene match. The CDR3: CASRAIGTDSGNTIYF. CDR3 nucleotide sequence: TGTGCCAGCAGGGCTATCGGGACAGACTCTGGAAACACCATATATTTT.

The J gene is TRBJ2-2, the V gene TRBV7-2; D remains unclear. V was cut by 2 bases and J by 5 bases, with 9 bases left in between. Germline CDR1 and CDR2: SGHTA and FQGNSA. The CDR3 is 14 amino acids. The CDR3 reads CASSLSSRTGELFF. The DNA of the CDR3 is TGTGCCAGCAGCTTAAGCTCGCGGACCGGGGAGCTGTTTTTT.

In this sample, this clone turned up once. CDR3 DNA: TGTGCCTGGACGCCCGGGGTTGGAAACACCATATATTTT. It specifies CAWTPGVGNTIYF. This chain joins TRBV30 and TRBJ1-3; the D is unclear. The germline V gene has CDR1 GTSNPN and CDR2 SVGIG (reference sequence). V lost 4 bases to trimming and J lost 3 bases, with 10 bases between them. The CDR3 has 13 residues.

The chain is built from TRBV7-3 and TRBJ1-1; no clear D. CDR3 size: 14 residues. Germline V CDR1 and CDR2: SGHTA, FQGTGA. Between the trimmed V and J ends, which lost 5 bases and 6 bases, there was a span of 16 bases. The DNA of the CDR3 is TGTGCCAGCAGCCCCCAGCGTGGACTCGCTGAAGCTTTCTTT. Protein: CASSPQRGLAEAFF.

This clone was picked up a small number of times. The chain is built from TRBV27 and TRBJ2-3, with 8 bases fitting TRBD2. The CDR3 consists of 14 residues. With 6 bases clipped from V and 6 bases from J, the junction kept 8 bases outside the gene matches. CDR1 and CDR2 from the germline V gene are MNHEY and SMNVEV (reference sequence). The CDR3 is CASSNGRARDTQYF. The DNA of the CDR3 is TGTGCCAGCAGCAACGGGAGGGCCAGGGATACGCAGTATTTT.

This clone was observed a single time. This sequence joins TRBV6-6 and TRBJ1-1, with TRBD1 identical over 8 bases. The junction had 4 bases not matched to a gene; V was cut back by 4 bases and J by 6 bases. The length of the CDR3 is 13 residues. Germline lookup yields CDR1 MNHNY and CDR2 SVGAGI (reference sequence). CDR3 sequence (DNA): TGTGCCAGCAGTTCCGTACAGGGGGCTGAAGCTTTCTTT. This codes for CASSSVQGAEAFF.

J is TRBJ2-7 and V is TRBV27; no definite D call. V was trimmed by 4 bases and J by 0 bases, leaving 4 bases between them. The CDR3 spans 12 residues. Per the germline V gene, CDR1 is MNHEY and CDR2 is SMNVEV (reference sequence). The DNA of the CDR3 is TGTGCCAGCAGTTCCCTCTCCTACGAGCAGTACTTC. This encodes CASSSLSYEQYF.